This TCR beta chain was sequenced for a study of Ad26.COV2.S vaccination and SARS-CoV-2 variants. Study-level results: Those who received vaccine or placebo ended up with similar non-spike TCR breadth.

Indicated treatment: some 20 received Ad26.COV2.S at low or high dose, single or two shots; roughly five received placebo; per-sample allocation not given. The investigators took samples on day 63 after the first vaccine or placebo injection. The CDR3 runs 13 residues. V lost 6 bases to trimming and J lost 6 bases; unmatched junction nucleotides: 6. Comments on this clone: Antigen: not known.

Here immunoSEQ multiplex PCR was the method, and the copy in TCRdb shows in-frame clones only, minus some. Seen here are about 430,000 clones, 90% observed once, and the top ten hold 9% to 15%. The sample in question was peripheral blood, obtained in a trial of Ad26.COV2.S vaccine versus placebo. This receptor was taken from a person aged 18 to 59 who received the Ad26.COV2.S COVID-19 vaccine or a placebo. The V and J genes are TRBV12-3 or TRBV12-4 and TRBJ1-2; 8 bases are a match to TRBD1. CDR3 amino acids: CASRTSGGDGYTF. As DNA, the CDR3 is TGTGCCAGCAGGACCTCAGGGGGCGATGGCTACACCTTC.